This T cell receptor (beta chain) is from a study of Ad26.COV2.S vaccination and SARS-CoV-2 variants. The CDR3 length is 12 residues. Germline V gene data show CDR1 as SGHDT and CDR2 as YYEEEE. V was clipped by 4 bases and J by 8 bases, with 12 bases between them. Treatment described: 15 to 20 received Ad26.COV2.S at low or high dose, single or two shots; roughly 5 received placebo; per-sample allocation not given. Sampling took place 63 days after the first vaccine or placebo injection. Only in-frame clones appear in the TCRdb table, and some are missing; sequencing was by immunoSEQ multiplex PCR. This table holds some 480,000 clones, roughly 89% found once.

The clonotype was recovered from a person between 18 and 60 years old who received the Ad26.COV2.S COVID-19 vaccine or a placebo. The starting material was peripheral blood, obtained in a trial of Ad26.COV2.S vaccine versus placebo. The chain has TRBV5-6 and TRBJ1-2, with D possibly TRBD1 on 5 matching bases. CDR3 loop: CASSAPGSGYTF. DNA for the CDR3: TGTGCCAGCAGCGCCCCAGGGAGCGGCTACACCTTC. Full variable domain (remainder filled in from reference TRBV5-6 and TRBJ1-2): DAGVTQSPTHLIKTRGQQVTLRCSPKSGHDTVSWYQQALGQGPQFIFQYYEEEERQRGNFPDRFSGHQFPNYSSELNVNALLLGDSALYLCASSAPGSGYTFGSGTRLTVV.